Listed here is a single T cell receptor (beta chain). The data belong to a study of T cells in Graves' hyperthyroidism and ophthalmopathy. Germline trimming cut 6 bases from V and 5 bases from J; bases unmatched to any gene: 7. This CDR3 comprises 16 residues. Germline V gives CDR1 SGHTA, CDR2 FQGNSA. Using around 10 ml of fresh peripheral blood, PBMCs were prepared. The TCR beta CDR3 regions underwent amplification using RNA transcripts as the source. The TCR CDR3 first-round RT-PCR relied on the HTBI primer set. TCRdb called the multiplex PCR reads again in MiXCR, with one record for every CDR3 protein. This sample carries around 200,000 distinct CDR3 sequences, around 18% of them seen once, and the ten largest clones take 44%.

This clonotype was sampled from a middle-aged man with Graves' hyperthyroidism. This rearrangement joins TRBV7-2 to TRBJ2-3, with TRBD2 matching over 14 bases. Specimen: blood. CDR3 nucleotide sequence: TGTGCCAGCAGATTACGACTAGCGGGGGGGCAAGATACGCAGTATTTT. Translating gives CASRLRLAGGQDTQYF.